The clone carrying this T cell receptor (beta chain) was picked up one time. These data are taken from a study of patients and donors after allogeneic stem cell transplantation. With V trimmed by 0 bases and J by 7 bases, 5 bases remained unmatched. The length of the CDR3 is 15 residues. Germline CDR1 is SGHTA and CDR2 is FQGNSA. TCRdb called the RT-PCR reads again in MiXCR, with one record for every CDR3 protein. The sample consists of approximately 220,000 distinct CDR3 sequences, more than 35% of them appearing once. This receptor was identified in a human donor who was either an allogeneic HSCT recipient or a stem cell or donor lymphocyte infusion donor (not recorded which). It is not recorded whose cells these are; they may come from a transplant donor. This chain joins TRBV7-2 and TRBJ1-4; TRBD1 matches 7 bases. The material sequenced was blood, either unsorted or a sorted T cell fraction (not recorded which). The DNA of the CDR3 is TGTGCCAGCAGCTTAGCAGGGACAGCCCGTGAAAAACTGTTTTTT. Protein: CASSLAGTAREKLFF.